Shown below are 28 T cell receptor beta chains from a single sample sequenced in a study of cytomegalovirus exposure and HLA in healthy donors. It was with 60 Vbeta and 13 Jbeta primers that the PCR ran. TCRdb's copy holds only in-frame clones and misses some; the assay was immunoSEQ multiplex PCR. The table includes hundreds of thousands of clones, about 70% detected once. The sequenced sample consisted of PBMCs. The receptors were sampled from a man in his forties or fifties in good health and CMV-seropositive.

The V call is TRBV4-3, the J call TRBJ1-1; D perhaps matches TRBD1 (6 bases). Trimming removed 0 bases at V and 5 bases at J, with 10 bases between. The CDR3 runs 14 residues. Germline loops: CDR1 LGHNA, CDR2 YSLEER. The CDR3 sequence: CASSQERGGTEAFF. The CDR3 region has the DNA TGCGCCAGCAGCCAAGAACGAGGGGGTACTGAAGCTTTCTTT.

The V and J genes are TRBV4-1 and TRBJ2-5; D possibly corresponds to TRBD1 (6 bases). The ends were cut back, 2 bases at V and 5 bases at J, with 15 bases in the middle. CDR1 and CDR2 from the germline V gene are MGHRA and YSYEKL. CDR3 length: 15 amino acids. The CDR3 nucleotides read TGCGCCAGCAGCCAATTAAACACAGGGCGCGAGACCCAGTACTTC. As protein: CASSQLNTGRETQYF.

The chain employs TRBV2 and TRBJ2-7; the match to TRBD1 covers 7 bases. The CDR3 length is 15 residues. Per germline, CDR1 SNHLY and CDR2 FYNNEI. V gave up 4 bases and J gave up 2 bases; unmatched junction bases: 8. In nucleotides, the CDR3 is TGTGCCAGCAGTGCAGGACAGGTGGGGGCCTACGAGCAGTACTTC. It specifies CASSAGQVGAYEQYF.

With respect to this clone: The identical CDR3 is also encoded by other nucleotide sequences in the sample. The chain carries TRBV5-1 and TRBJ1-4; 10 positions match TRBD1. Germline V lookup: CDR1 SGHRS, CDR2 YFSETQ. The trim removed 4 bases at V and 8 bases at J, leaving 5 bases unmatched. This CDR3 is 14 amino acids long. CDR3 bases: TGCGCCAGCAGCCCCGGACAGGGGGGGGAAAAACTGTTTTTT. Protein sequence: CASSPGQGGEKLFF.

The chain couples TRBV28 to TRBJ2-5, with 7 bases that match TRBD1. The better agreement between TRBJ2-7 and the DNA end casts doubt on the J call. This CDR3 region has 18 residues. Germline lookup yields CDR1 MDHEN and CDR2 SYDVKM. The CDR3 DNA reads as TGTGCCAGCAGTTTTTTCGGCTACCGGGACAGACACACCTACGAGCAGTACTTC. This gives the protein CASSFFGYRDRHTYEQYF.

Here the CDR3 reads CASGLQGSYTF. In nucleotides, the CDR3 is TGTGCCAGCGGACTTCAGGGGAGCTACACCTTC. The chain is built from TRBV6-5 and TRBJ1-2, with D possibly TRBD1 on 6 matching bases. V shed 8 bases and J shed 9 bases, with 13 bases lying between them. The CDR3 runs to 11 residues. From germline, CDR1 is MNHEY and CDR2 SVGAGI.

The chain couples TRBV15 to TRBJ1-2; a weak D match, TRBD1 (5 bases). This CDR3 comprises 15 residues. Trimming removed 3 bases at V and 1 base at J, with 12 bases between. CDR1 is LNHNV, CDR2 YYDKDF, per germline (reference sequence). The CDR3 region is CATSSGTSYNYGYTF. CDR3 coding DNA: TGTGCCACCAGCAGTGGGACTTCCTATAACTATGGCTACACCTTC.

V and J are TRBV10-3 and TRBJ2-7; possible D gene TRBD1, 5 bases. Deletions cut 8 bases from V and 2 bases from J, with 13 bases between. CDR3 length: 13 amino acids. Germline V gene data show CDR1 as ENHRY and CDR2 as SYGVKD. For the CDR3, the DNA is TGTGCCATCTTCTCGACAGAGACCTACGAGCAGTACTTC. Amino acids: CAIFSTETYEQYF.

The V gene is TRBV7-8, the J gene TRBJ2-5, with a possible D match to TRBD2 (6 bases). The CDR3 has 14 amino acids. V gave up 3 bases and J gave up 5 bases, with 13 bases separating them. Germline CDR1 reads SGHVS; CDR2 reads FQNEAQ. This chain's CDR3 is CASSFQGRMETQYF. For the CDR3, the DNA is TGTGCCAGCAGCTTTCAAGGGAGGATGGAGACCCAGTACTTC.

The V gene is TRBV5-1, the J gene TRBJ2-7; 13 bases fit TRBD2. Germline V gene sequence: CDR1 SGHRS, CDR2 YFSETQ. Trimming at V came to 3 bases and at J to 3 bases, leaving 9 bases not matched to a gene. The length of the CDR3 is 17 residues. CDR3 loop: CASSSPTSGGKYYEQYF. The CDR3, as DNA: TGCGCCAGCAGCTCACCGACTAGCGGGGGGAAATACTACGAGCAGTACTTC. The full variable domain, its missing parts supplied by reference TRBV5-1 and TRBJ2-7, is KAGVTQTPRYLIKTRGQQVTLSCSPISGHRSVSWYQQTPGQGLQFLFEYFSETQRNKGNFPGRFSGRQFSNSRSEMNVSTLELGDSALYLCASSSPTSGGKYYEQYFGPGTRLTVT.

The chain combines TRBV5-4 with TRBJ2-7; 11 nucleotides match TRBD1. The germline gives CDR1 SGHNT, CDR2 YYREEE (reference sequence). Trimming at V came to 6 bases and at J to 2 bases, leaving 4 bases not matched to a gene. The CDR3 runs 14 residues. The CDR3: CASTPGQGAYEQYF. CDR3 coding DNA: TGTGCCAGCACGCCGGGACAGGGGGCCTACGAGCAGTACTTC.

Worth noting for this clone: Here the CDR3 omits its conserved ending phenylalanine or tryptophan, so a read error is the likely source. The chain couples TRBV7-2 to TRBJ1-6; 8 bases agree with TRBD1. The J segment lost 7 bases and the V segment lost 5 bases, leaving 7 bases of the junction unmatched. Germline CDR1 reads SGHTA; CDR2 reads FQGNSA. This CDR3 region has 15 residues. The CDR3 is CASSVRQGRNSPLHS. CDR3 nucleotide sequence: TGTGCCAGCAGCGTAAGACAGGGGAGGAATTCACCCCTCCACTCT.

A word on this clone: At one of its ends the junction is not consistent with the germline gene, which may arise from a read error. The chain recombines TRBV7-9 with TRBJ2-5, with a possible D match to TRBD1 (5 bases). This CDR3 has 15 residues. CDR1 is SEHNR, CDR2 FQNEAQ, per germline (reference sequence). The CDR3 DNA reads TGTTCCAGCAGCTCATCCCAGGGATGGCTCGGGTCCCAGTACTTC. It yields the protein CSSSSSQGWLGSQYF. Together with reference TRBV7-9 and TRBJ2-5, the CDR3 gives the full variable domain: DTGVSQNPRHKITKRGQNVTFRCDPISEHNRLYWYRQTLGQGPEFLTYFQNEAQLEKSRLLSDRFSAERPKGSFSTLEIQRTEQGDSAMYLCSSSSSQGWLGSQYFGPGTRLLVL.

The CDR3 sequence is CASSIHITNTEAFF. Here the CDR3 DNA reads TGTGCCAGTAGTATCCACATCACGAACACTGAAGCTTTCTTT. The chain couples TRBV19 to TRBJ1-1, with D uncertain. There are 14 residues in the CDR3. V was cut by 3 bases and J by 1 base, with 9 bases left in between. Germline CDR1 and CDR2: LNHDA and SQIVND (reference sequence).

This clone showed up just a few times. The V call is TRBV9, the J call TRBJ1-6, with D possibly being TRBD1 (6 bases). V was trimmed by 5 bases and J by 9 bases, leaving 12 bases between them. CDR3 length: 13 amino acids. From germline, CDR1 is SGDLS and CDR2 YYNGEE. The CDR3 sequence is CASSQGGGSPLHF. The CDR3 DNA reads TGTGCCAGCAGTCAAGGGGGGGGTTCACCCCTCCACTTT.

This clone appeared a single time. CDR3 sequence: CASSRGGDNEQFF. Here the CDR3 DNA reads TGTGCCAGCAGCCGAGGCGGGGACAATGAGCAGTTCTTC. The chain couples TRBV6-5 to TRBJ2-1, with D possibly TRBD2 on 6 matching bases. V was cut by 6 bases and J by 5 bases, with 11 bases left in between. Germline assignment: CDR1 MNHEY and CDR2 SVGAGI. CDR3 length: 13 residues.

Only a few counts were recorded for this clone. This chain links TRBV9 with TRBJ2-5, with 10 bases identical to TRBD2. V lost 0 bases and J lost 5; bases outside the gene matches: 1. This CDR3 has 14 residues. CDR1 and CDR2 (germline): SGDLS, YYNGEE. CDR3 coding DNA: TGTGCCAGCAGCGTAGAACTAGCGGGGGAGACCCAGTACTTC. Its protein product is CASSVELAGETQYF.

The genes are TRBV19 and TRBJ2-7; 11 bases match TRBD2. In germline, CDR1 is LNHDA, CDR2 SQIVND (reference sequence). With 6 bases clipped from V and 3 bases from J, the junction kept 10 bases outside the gene matches. CDR3 length: 16 residues. The CDR3 protein is CASRPRVTSGVYEQYF. The CDR3 bases are TGTGCCAGTAGGCCGCGGGTGACTAGCGGGGTCTACGAGCAGTACTTC.

The chain joins TRBV4-1 to TRBJ1-1; perhaps TRBD1 as D (5 bases). CDR1 and CDR2 from the germline V gene are MGHRA and YSYEKL. Deletions cut 0 bases from V and 0 bases from J, with 11 bases between. CDR3 length equals 16 residues. The CDR3 loop reads CASSQEGPSMNTEAFF. The CDR3 bases are TGCGCCAGCAGCCAAGAGGGGCCTTCTATGAACACTGAAGCTTTCTTT.

V is TRBV2 and J is TRBJ1-5; no definite D call. The CDR3 extends over 17 amino acids. Germline V gene lookup returns CDR1 SNHLY and CDR2 FYNNEI. V was trimmed by 3 bases and J by 0 bases, leaving 15 bases between them. DNA for the CDR3: TGTGCCAGCAGTGACCACCCCGACATGCTTAGCAATCAGCCCCAGCATTTT. This gives the protein CASSDHPDMLSNQPQHF.

The chain couples TRBV7-2 to TRBJ2-1; 13 nucleotides match TRBD2. This CDR3 is 15 amino acids long. J lost 8 bases, V lost 6 bases, and 7 bases had no gene match. The germline gives CDR1 SGHTA, CDR2 FQGNSA. As DNA, the CDR3 is TGTGCCAGCAGGCTACTAGCGGGGGGGCCTCATGAGCAGTTCTTC. Its translation is CASRLLAGGPHEQFF.

This chain connects TRBV28 to TRBJ1-5, with a weak D call TRBD1 (5 bases). The CDR3 extends over 15 amino acids. Germline V lookup: CDR1 MDHEN, CDR2 SYDVKM. V was clipped by 2 bases and J by 2 bases, with 10 bases between them. CDR3 sequence reads: CASSLKQGGNQPQHF. CDR3 in DNA: TGTGCCAGCAGTTTAAAGCAAGGGGGCAATCAGCCCCAGCATTTT. The entire variable domain, with the rest obtained from reference TRBV28 and TRBJ1-5, is as follows: DVKVTQSSRYLVKRTGEKVFLECVQDMDHENMFWYRQDPGLGLRLIYFSYDVKMKEKGDIPEGYSVSREKKERFSLILESASTNQTSMYLCASSLKQGGNQPQHFGDGTRLSIL.

The CDR3 is CASSQGTSNVGDTQYF. For the CDR3, the DNA is TGCGCCAGCAGCCAAGGGACTAGCAACGTGGGAGATACGCAGTATTTT. The chain uses TRBV4-1 and TRBJ2-3; 8 nucleotides agree with TRBD2. Losses at the gene ends were 1 base for V and 5 bases for J; bases not matched to a gene: 8. CDR1 and CDR2 from the germline V gene are MGHRA and YSYEKL. CDR3 length equals 16 residues.

The chain couples TRBV11-2 to TRBJ2-1; TRBD1 matches at 10 bases. The CDR3 has 18 amino acids. J gave up 8 bases and V 2 bases, and 15 bases lay outside the gene matches. Per the germline V gene, CDR1 is SGHAT and CDR2 is FQNNGV. The CDR3 loop is CASSLHRGQGLLFHEQFF. In DNA form, the CDR3 reads TGTGCCAGCAGCTTACACCGGGGACAGGGGCTCCTTTTTCATGAGCAGTTCTTC.

In this sample, this clone turned up a few times. The chain recombines TRBV27 with TRBJ1-6; a possible D gene is TRBD1 (6 bases). Germline CDR1 reads MNHEY; CDR2 reads SMNVEV (reference sequence). This CDR3 is 17 amino acids long. The V end was cut by 3 bases, the J end by 10 bases, with 22 bases between. CDR3 sequence reads: CASSFGLYRETRSPLHF. CDR3 nucleotide sequence: TGTGCCAGCAGTTTCGGACTTTACAGGGAAACGCGATCACCCCTCCACTTT.

V is TRBV9 and J is TRBJ2-2; TRBD2 agrees at 8 bases. The germline V gene encodes CDR1 SGDLS and CDR2 YYNGEE. V lost 0 bases, J lost 1 base, and 2 bases stayed unmatched. The CDR3 runs to 16 residues. CDR3 bases: TGTGCCAGCAGCGTAGCCGCGGGGGGGAACACCGGGGAGCTGTTTTTT. Protein: CASSVAAGGNTGELFF.

This clone was recorded a few times. The V call is TRBV7-9, the J call TRBJ2-3, with TRBD2 identical over 16 bases. The CDR3 consists of 16 residues. Germline CDR1 SEHNR, CDR2 FQNEAQ (reference sequence). Unmatched junction bases numbered 3, after V lost 5 bases and J lost 4 bases. The DNA of the CDR3 is TGTGCCAGCAGCACCGGGACTAGCGGGGGGGCAGATACGCAGTATTTT. It encodes CASSTGTSGGADTQYF.

The rearrangement joins TRBV5-1 to TRBJ2-5; D possibly corresponds to TRBD1 (6 bases). V lost 4 bases and J lost 4, with 11 bases in between. Germline CDR1 is SGHRS and CDR2 is YFSETQ. The CDR3 runs 13 residues. CDR3 sequence: CASSPQGTETQYF. CDR3 bases: TGCGCCAGCAGCCCACAGGGTACAGAGACCCAGTACTTC.